The 30 T cell receptor beta chains reported below all come from one sample, sequenced in a study of T cell changes during pregnancy in multiple sclerosis. Profiling relied on immunoSEQ multiplex PCR, and the TCRdb table lists in-frame clones only, not all of them. This table has roughly 99,000 clones, 80% to 95% appearing once. Sequenced here: peripheral blood, sampled in the third trimester of pregnancy. These receptor sequences come from a female donor in good health, enrolled as a control in a pregnancy study.

The chain has TRBV5-4 and TRBJ2-1, with 10 bases matching TRBD2. CDR1 and CDR2 (germline): SGHNT, YYREEE (reference sequence). V gave up 3 bases and J gave up 1 base; unmatched junction bases: 4. The CDR3 consists of 16 residues. In DNA form, the CDR3 reads TGTGCCAGCAGCTCCCGGACTAGCGGATCCTACAATGAGCAGTTCTTC. Residues: CASSSRTSGSYNEQFF.

This rearrangement joins TRBV30 to TRBJ1-5; TRBD1 agrees at 11 bases. Germline values: CDR1 GTSNPN, CDR2 SVGIG (reference sequence). The J segment lost 7 bases and the V segment lost 4 bases, leaving 3 bases of the junction unmatched. The CDR3 contains 13 residues. The CDR3 is CAWTGQGGQPQHF. CDR3 nucleotide sequence: TGTGCCTGGACGGGACAGGGGGGGCAGCCCCAGCATTTT. The variable domain in full, completed from reference TRBV30 and TRBJ1-5, reads SQTIHQWPATLVQPVGSPLSLECTVEGTSNPNLYWYRQAAGRGLQLLFYSVGIGQISSEVPQNLSASRPQDRQFILSSKKLLLSDSGFYLCAWTGQGGQPQHFGDGTRLSIL.

The sample holds one count of this clone. The CDR3 reads CASSQILRTNNEQFF. CDR3 bases: TGTGCCAGCTCACAGATACTCCGAACTAACAATGAGCAGTTCTTC. V gene TRBV18 combines with J gene TRBJ2-1; D remains unclear. Germline V lookup: CDR1 KGHSH, CDR2 LQKENI. V dropped 4 bases and J dropped 5 bases, with 15 bases sitting between them. The CDR3 contains 15 residues. Based on the CDR3 plus reference TRBV18 and TRBJ2-1, the full variable domain is NAGVMQNPRHLVRRRGQEARLRCSPMKGHSHVYWYRQLPEEGLKFMVYLQKENIIDESGMPKERFSAEFPKEGPSILRIQQVVRGDSAAYFCASSQILRTNNEQFFGPGTRLTVL.

This clone was counted once. This sample also contains other DNA sequences that code for the same CDR3. This chain links TRBV9 with TRBJ1-5; D may be TRBD1 (5 bases). Trimming pared 3 bases from V and 4 bases from J, leaving 8 bases between. The CDR3 is 13 residues long. The V gene's germline CDR1 is SGDLS and CDR2 YYNGEE. The CDR3 sequence: CASSETGNQPQHF. The CDR3 nucleotides are TGTGCCAGCAGCGAAACAGGTAATCAGCCCCAGCATTTT. Looking up the rest from reference TRBV9 and TRBJ1-5 gives the full variable domain: DSGVTQTPKHLITATGQRVTLRCSPRSGDLSVYWYQQSLDQGLQFLIQYYNGEERAKGNILERFSAQQFPDLHSELNLSSLELGDSALYFCASSETGNQPQHFGDGTRLSIL.

This sequence joins TRBV7-9 and TRBJ2-7; D might be TRBD1 (6 bases). The CDR3 covers 11 residues. Trimming cost V 6 bases and J 12 bases, with 15 bases left between them. Germline V gives CDR1 SEHNR, CDR2 FQNEAQ (reference sequence). CDR3 in amino acids: CASRPQGFRYF. The DNA for the CDR3 is TGTGCCAGCAGACCACAGGGCTTTCGGTACTTC.

This chain uses TRBV6-4 with TRBJ2-3, with TRBD2 matching 9 bases. Trimming at V came to 4 bases and at J to 3 bases, leaving 5 bases not matched to a gene. The CDR3 runs 15 residues. The V gene's germline CDR1 is MRHNA and CDR2 SNTAGT. The CDR3 DNA follows: TGTGCCAGCAGTGTTCGCGGGGGGGCGACAGATACGCAGTATTTT. Its protein is CASSVRGGATDTQYF.

This chain connects TRBV5-1 to TRBJ2-3; TRBD1 agrees at 7 bases. CDR3 length: 14 amino acids. The germline CDR1 and CDR2 sequences are SGHRS and YFSETQ. V lost 3 bases, J lost 1 base, and 2 bases stayed unmatched. CDR3 in DNA: TGCGCCAGCAGCTACGGGACAGGCACAGATACGCAGTATTTT. It codes for CASSYGTGTDTQYF.

This chain connects TRBV7-8 to TRBJ2-7; tentative D call: TRBD2 (5 bases). This CDR3 is 14 amino acids long. V was pared by 4 bases and J by 4 bases, with 14 bases between. Germline-derived CDR1 and CDR2 are SGHVS and FQNEAQ. The CDR3 is CASSSGAVSYEQYF. CDR3 coding DNA: TGTGCCAGCAGCTCCGGAGCGGTCTCGTACGAGCAGTACTTC.

The rearrangement links TRBV4-2 to TRBJ1-4; D gene uncertain. The germline CDR1 and CDR2 sequences are LGHNA and YNFKEQ. Trimming pared 5 bases from V and 9 bases from J, leaving 19 bases between. There are 15 residues in the CDR3. The CDR3 coding sequence is TGTGCCAGCAGCACGGCAGACCGACAACAGCAAAAACTGTTTTTT. The encoded protein is CASSTADRQQQKLFF.

This sequence joins TRBV5-4 and TRBJ2-2, with 9 bases identical to TRBD2. Germline V lookup: CDR1 SGHNT, CDR2 YYREEE (reference sequence). The CDR3 is made up of 16 amino acids. Trimming at V came to 0 bases and at J to 4 bases, leaving 4 bases not matched to a gene. The DNA of the CDR3 is TGTGCCAGCAGCTTGGTGGCGGGGGGGCTCACCGGGGAGCTGTTTTTT. Translation gives CASSLVAGGLTGELFF.

J is TRBJ2-1 and V is TRBV7-9, with D tentatively TRBD1 (5 bases). CDR3 length equals 11 residues. Between the trimmed V and J ends, which lost 7 bases and 6 bases, there was a span of 7 bases. The germline CDR1 and CDR2 sequences are SEHNR and FQNEAQ (reference sequence). The CDR3 region has the DNA TGTGCCAGCACCCAGGGCAATGAGCAGTTCTTC. This codes for CASTQGNEQFF.

The rearrangement uses TRBV5-1 and TRBJ2-3; 13 nucleotides agree with TRBD2. This CDR3 is built from 17 residues. In germline, CDR1 is SGHRS, CDR2 YFSETQ. V lost 0 bases, J lost 5 bases, and 6 bases stayed unmatched. The CDR3 spells CASSLVTSGGAEDTQYF. The CDR3 DNA reads as TGCGCCAGCAGCTTGGTTACTAGCGGGGGGGCCGAAGATACGCAGTATTTT.

This clone was seen a handful of times. The rearrangement uses TRBV29-1 and TRBJ1-1, with unresolved D. Germline lookup yields CDR1 SQVTM and CDR2 ANQGSEA. Trimming cost V 7 bases and J 1 base, with 13 bases left between them. The CDR3 contains 13 residues. The DNA of the CDR3 is TGCAGCGCCCTATGGGGAGGGAACACTGAAGCTTTCTTT. Translated, it gives CSALWGGNTEAFF.

This sequence joins TRBV18 and TRBJ2-5; D remains ambiguous. The CDR3 totals 14 residues. Germline lookup yields CDR1 KGHSH and CDR2 LQKENI. V was pared by 0 bases and J by 10 bases, with 15 bases between. This CDR3 is CASSPPEVKRGQYF. The CDR3 DNA follows: TGTGCCAGCTCACCACCCGAGGTAAAAAGAGGCCAGTACTTC.

V usage is TRBV4-3 and J usage is TRBJ2-2; TRBD1 aligns across 11 bases. After removal of 6 bases from V and 3 bases from J, the junction contained 3 bases not matched to a gene. The CDR3 length is 15 residues. Germline V lookup: CDR1 LGHNA, CDR2 YSLEER. CDR3 residues: CASSQDRGHTGELFF. As DNA, the CDR3 is TGCGCCAGCAGTCAGGACAGGGGGCACACCGGGGAGCTGTTTTTT.

This clone appeared once. The rearrangement joins TRBV19 to TRBJ2-2; 8 nucleotides agree with TRBD2. CDR1 and CDR2 (germline): LNHDA, SQIVND (reference sequence). The CDR3 extends over 16 amino acids. Unmatched junction bases numbered 14, after V lost 7 bases and J lost 7 bases. DNA of the CDR3: TGTGCCAGTACCACTCCCGGGGGGGCTGCGGTCGGGGAGCTGTTTTTT. Amino acids: CASTTPGGAAVGELFF.

This sequence joins TRBV2 and TRBJ1-5; D may be TRBD1 (5 bases). Germline CDR1 and CDR2: SNHLY and FYNNEI. With 2 bases removed from V and 3 bases from J, the gap between germline ends came to 11 bases. The CDR3 spans 15 residues. The CDR3 DNA is TGTGCCAGCAGTGAACCGTTACAGGTCAATCAGCCCCAGCATTTT. Its translation is CASSEPLQVNQPQHF. Complete variable domain (other parts from reference TRBV2 and TRBJ1-5): EPEVTQTPSHQVTQMGQEVILRCVPISNHLYFYWYRQILGQKVEFLVSFYNNEISEKSEIFDDQFSVERPDGSNFTLKIRSTKLEDSAMYFCASSEPLQVNQPQHFGDGTRLSIL.

The chain has TRBV10-2 and TRBJ2-7, with 13 positions matching TRBD2. The CDR3 runs 16 residues. Germline assignment: CDR1 WSHSY and CDR2 SAAADI. V dropped 5 bases and J dropped 5; count of bases not matched to a gene: 9. The CDR3 DNA sequence: TGCGCCAGCAGTCCCGGACTAGCGGGGGATAGAGACGAGCAGTACTTC. Protein product: CASSPGLAGDRDEQYF.

The chain employs TRBV11-2 and TRBJ1-2, with D perhaps TRBD1 (6 bases). The germline V gene encodes CDR1 SGHAT and CDR2 FQNNGV. Trimming stripped 1 base from V and 6 bases from J, with 9 bases between. The CDR3 extends over 13 amino acids. CDR3 sequence reads: CASSLGYRDGYTF. The CDR3 nucleotides read TGTGCCAGCAGCTTAGGCTACAGGGATGGCTACACCTTC. Full variable domain (missing parts from reference TRBV11-2 and TRBJ1-2): EAGVAQSPRYKIIEKRQSVAFWCNPISGHATLYWYQQILGQGPKLLIQFQNNGVVDDSQLPKDRFSAERLKGVDSTLKIQPAKLEDSAVYLCASSLGYRDGYTFGSGTRLTVV.

The chain combines TRBV4-2 with TRBJ1-1; no definite D call. The ends were cut back, 0 bases at V and 4 bases at J, with 12 bases in the middle. Germline V gives CDR1 LGHNA, CDR2 YNFKEQ. The CDR3 consists of 15 residues. The DNA of the CDR3 is TGTGCCAGCAGCCAAGAGACGGGATCGGTCACTGAAGCTTTCTTT. Protein: CASSQETGSVTEAFF.

This clone has only one observation. The gene calls are TRBV19 and TRBJ1-6; no definite D call. Deletions cut 3 bases from V and 8 bases from J, with 5 bases between. Germline CDR1 is LNHDA and CDR2 is SQIVND (reference sequence). The CDR3 sequence is 12 residues long. The DNA for the CDR3 is TGTGCCAGTAGTATCCAGGATTCACCCCTCCACTTT. Amino acids: CASSIQDSPLHF.

V gene TRBV19 combines with J gene TRBJ2-7; the match to TRBD1 covers 10 bases. Per germline, CDR1 LNHDA and CDR2 SQIVND (reference sequence). V shed 7 bases and J 6 bases; nucleotides not matched to a gene: 15. This CDR3 is 16 amino acids long. The CDR3 DNA sequence: TGTGCCAGTACGAACCCAGCGGGACAGGGGTCAGGCGAGCAGTACTTC. Amino acid sequence: CASTNPAGQGSGEQYF.

The V call is TRBV7-2, the J call TRBJ1-2; TRBD1 matches at 12 bases. After removal of 2 bases from V and 8 bases from J, the junction contained 6 bases not matched to a gene. Germline CDR1 SGHTA, CDR2 FQGNSA. CDR3 length: 15 amino acids. CDR3 DNA: TGTGCCAGCAGCTTAAACTGGGACAGGGGGCAAGGCTACACCTTC. Translating it yields CASSLNWDRGQGYTF.

The chain links TRBV6-4 to TRBJ1-5; D gene unclear. Trimming took off 0 bases at V and 6 bases at J, with 3 bases between the two ends. Germline V gene sequence: CDR1 MRHNA, CDR2 SNTAGT. The CDR3 length is 12 residues. Here the CDR3 DNA reads TGTGCCAGCAGTGACTCTAGTCAGCCCCAGCATTTT. This codes for CASSDSSQPQHF.

This chain links TRBV30 with TRBJ1-2; D perhaps matches TRBD1 (5 bases). Germline assignment: CDR1 GTSNPN and CDR2 SVGIG (reference sequence). This CDR3 has 15 residues. With 3 bases removed from V and 0 bases from J, the gap between germline ends came to 14 bases. The CDR3 spells CAWRTYGGANYGYTF. The CDR3 nucleotides are TGTGCCTGGAGGACCTACGGGGGGGCTAACTATGGCTACACCTTC.

V usage is TRBV4-3 and J usage is TRBJ1-1; D gene ambiguous. V was trimmed by 0 bases and J by 0 bases, leaving 8 bases between them. The V gene's germline CDR1 is LGHNA and CDR2 YSLEER. The CDR3 has 15 residues. The CDR3 nucleotides read TGCGCCAGCAGCCAAGATACCGACATGAACACTGAAGCTTTCTTT. It translates to CASSQDTDMNTEAFF.

The chain has TRBV9 and TRBJ2-1, with 10 bases matching TRBD2. The junction had 4 bases not matched to a gene; V was cut back by 0 bases and J by 7 bases. Per germline, CDR1 SGDLS and CDR2 YYNGEE. CDR3 length: 15 amino acids. The CDR3: CASSVARAGGNEQFF. CDR3 nucleotides: TGTGCCAGCAGCGTAGCGCGAGCGGGGGGGAATGAGCAGTTCTTC.

This chain joins TRBV7-9 and TRBJ1-1, with 7 positions matching TRBD1. Germline CDR1 SEHNR, CDR2 FQNEAQ (reference sequence). The CDR3 length is 14 residues. V shed 6 bases, J shed 5 bases, and the junction held 9 bases outside the gene matches. The CDR3 nucleotides read TGTGCCAGCAGAGACCTACAGGGGAGGACTGAAGCTTTCTTT. It yields the protein CASRDLQGRTEAFF.

The table lists this clone with a count of one. This chain connects TRBV6-6 to TRBJ2-7; 9 bases match TRBD1. Germline trimming cut 8 bases from V and 2 bases from J; bases unmatched to any gene: 7. This CDR3 is 14 amino acids long. Germline assignment: CDR1 MNHNY and CDR2 SVGAGI (reference sequence). CDR3 sequence reads: CASFLGTGTYEQYF. The CDR3 DNA is TGTGCCAGCTTTCTCGGGACAGGGACCTACGAGCAGTACTTC.

The rearrangement uses TRBV14 and TRBJ2-1; 9 bases are shared with TRBD1. The CDR3 contains 16 residues. Germline lookup yields CDR1 SGHDN and CDR2 FVKESK. Unmatched junction bases numbered 7, after V lost 1 base and J lost 6 bases. CDR3 loop: CASSQGNRGRINEQFF. The CDR3 DNA reads TGTGCCAGCAGCCAAGGAAACAGGGGGCGTATCAATGAGCAGTTCTTC.